Sequencing of this T cell receptor beta chain was carried out in a study of B cell selection in AIRE deficiency. Study-level findings and limits: Shared Treg sequences had shorter CDR3s, biased toward rearrangements with few non-templated insertions. AIRE-deficient Tconv and Treg repertoires matched healthy donors in TCRBV, CDR3 length, diversity. Patient Tconv cells held around a third of Treg sequences shared by healthy donors. Only about 9% of 3,000 to 4,500 shared Treg sequences were patient-specific; roughly 30% healthy-specific.

In regard to this clone: The antigen remains undetermined.

CD4+CD127+ cells were sorted as the conventional CD4 T cells. The CDR3 loop spans 14 amino acids. Germline assignment: CDR1 SGHDT and CDR2 YYEEEE. The V end was cut by 1 base, the J end by 5 bases, with 12 bases between. Only in-frame clones appear in the TCRdb table, and some are missing; sequencing was by immunoSEQ multiplex PCR. The table records about 23,000 clones, 95% to 98% of them present only once. Material for sequencing was conventional CD4+ T cells sorted from PBMCs. The chain is built from TRBV5-6 and TRBJ2-5; D remains unclear. The TCR originated in a human donor with AIRE deficiency. This CDR3 is CASSLLRSRETQYF. CDR3 in DNA: TGTGCCAGCAGCTTGTTAAGGTCACGGGAGACCCAGTACTTC.